A single sample is the source of the 6 T cell receptor beta chains below, sequenced in a study of T cells in Graves' hyperthyroidism and ophthalmopathy. Amplification of TCR beta CDR3 regions used RNA as the template. Researchers ran a first-round RT-PCR on the TCR CDR3 using the HTBI primer set. One entry per CDR3 protein, called by TCRdb with MiXCR from the multiplex PCR reads. The table lists 600,000 to 850,000 distinct CDR3 sequences, about 17% of them singletons, with around 17% in the top ten. The source material was blood. These receptors were obtained from a woman aged 50 to 65 with Graves' hyperthyroidism that later progressed to Graves' ophthalmopathy.

At least ten counts were recorded for this clonotype. The chain is built from TRBV7-9 and TRBJ1-1; 8 bases match TRBD1. V dropped 2 bases and J dropped 6; count of bases not matched to a gene: 5. The length of the CDR3 is 14 residues. In germline, CDR1 is SEHNR, CDR2 FQNEAQ (reference sequence). CDR3 DNA: TGTGCCAGCAGCTTAAGGACAGGGCCCGCTGAAGCTTTCTTT. Its protein product is CASSLRTGPAEAFF.

This clonotype was picked up a small number of times. The chain has TRBV19 and TRBJ1-2, with 8 bases matching TRBD1. The CDR3 sequence is 16 residues long. Looked up from germline, CDR1 is LNHDA and CDR2 is SQIVND (reference sequence). V trimming: 3 bases; J trimming: 2 bases; junction bases outside the gene matches: 8. CDR3 sequence: CASSMETGVKNYGYTF. The CDR3 DNA follows: TGTGCCAGTAGTATGGAGACAGGGGTCAAAAACTATGGCTACACCTTC.

This clonotype has at least ten counts. The J gene is TRBJ2-7, the V gene TRBV12-3 or TRBV12-4; 12 bases align to TRBD1. The CDR3 is made up of 14 amino acids. V shed 5 bases and J 6 bases; nucleotides not matched to a gene: 5. As DNA, the CDR3 is TGTGCCAGCAGTCCGGGACAGGGGGCGTCCGAGCAGTACTTC. This gives the protein CASSPGQGASEQYF.

The chain carries TRBV12-3 or TRBV12-4 and TRBJ1-5; no reliable D call. The CDR3 extends over 14 amino acids. V lost 6 bases and J 0 bases, leaving 9 bases between the germline ends. CDR3 nucleotide sequence: TGTGCCAGCAGCAGCCCGCTTAGCAATCAGCCCCAGCATTTT. This gives the protein CASSSPLSNQPQHF.

This clonotype was observed at least ten times. V gene TRBV20-1 combines with J gene TRBJ1-6; D not resolved. V lost 2 bases to trimming and J lost 7 bases, with 6 bases between them. The CDR3 is 12 residues long. Germline assignment: CDR1 DFQATT and CDR2 SNEGSKA (reference sequence). In DNA form, the CDR3 reads TGCAGTGCTAGATATCCAAATTCACCCCTCCACTTT. The encoded protein is CSARYPNSPLHF.

This clonotype turned up a few times. V usage is TRBV7-9 and J usage is TRBJ2-1; TRBD2 might be the D (6 bases). CDR3 length: 12 residues. From germline, CDR1 is SEHNR and CDR2 FQNEAQ (reference sequence). Trimming shortened V by 11 bases and J by 2 bases, and 10 bases separated the two germline ends. For the CDR3, the DNA is TGTGCCGGCGGGGACGCCTACAATGAGCAGTTCTTC. Translation gives CAGGDAYNEQFF.